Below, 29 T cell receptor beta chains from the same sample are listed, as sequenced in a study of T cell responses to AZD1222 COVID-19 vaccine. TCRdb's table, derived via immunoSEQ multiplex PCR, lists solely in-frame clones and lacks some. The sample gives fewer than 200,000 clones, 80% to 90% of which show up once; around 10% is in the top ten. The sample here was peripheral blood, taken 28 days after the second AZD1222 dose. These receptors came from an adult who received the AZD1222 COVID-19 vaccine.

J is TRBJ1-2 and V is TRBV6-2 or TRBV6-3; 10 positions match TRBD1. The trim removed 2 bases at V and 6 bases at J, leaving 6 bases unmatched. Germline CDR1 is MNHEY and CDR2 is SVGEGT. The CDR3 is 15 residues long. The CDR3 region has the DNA TGTGCCAGCAGTTACCGACCCGGGACAGGGGATGGCTACACCTTC. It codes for CASSYRPGTGDGYTF.

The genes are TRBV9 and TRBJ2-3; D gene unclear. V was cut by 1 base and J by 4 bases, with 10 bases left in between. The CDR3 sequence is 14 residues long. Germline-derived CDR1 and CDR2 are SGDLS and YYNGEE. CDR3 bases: TGTGCCAGCAGCGTACTGACGGACGCAGATACGCAGTATTTT. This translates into CASSVLTDADTQYF.

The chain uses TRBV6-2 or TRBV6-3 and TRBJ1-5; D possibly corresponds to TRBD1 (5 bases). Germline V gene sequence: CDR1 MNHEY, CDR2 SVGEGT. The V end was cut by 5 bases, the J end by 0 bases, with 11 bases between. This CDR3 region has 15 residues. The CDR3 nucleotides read TGTGCCAGCAGTGACTGGGGCTATAGCAATCAGCCCCAGCATTTT. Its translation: CASSDWGYSNQPQHF.

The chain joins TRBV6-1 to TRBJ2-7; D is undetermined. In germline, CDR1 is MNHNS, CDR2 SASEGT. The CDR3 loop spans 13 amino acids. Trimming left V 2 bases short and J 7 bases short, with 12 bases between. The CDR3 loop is CASSETLGIEQYF. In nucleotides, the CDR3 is TGTGCCAGCAGTGAAACATTAGGGATAGAGCAGTACTTC.

CDR3 residues: CASSPLKLAGARRWETQYF. DNA of the CDR3: TGTGCCAGCAGTCCACTGAAACTAGCGGGGGCGCGGAGGTGGGAGACCCAGTACTTC. The chain joins TRBV6-6 to TRBJ2-5, with 11 bases that match TRBD2. Germline V CDR1 and CDR2: MNHNY, SVGAGI (reference sequence). J lost 5 bases, V lost 5 bases, and 19 bases had no gene match. This CDR3 spans 19 amino acids.

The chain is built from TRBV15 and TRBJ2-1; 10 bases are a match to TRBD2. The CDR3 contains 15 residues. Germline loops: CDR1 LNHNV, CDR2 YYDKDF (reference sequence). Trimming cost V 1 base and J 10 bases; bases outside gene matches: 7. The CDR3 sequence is CATSRALAGAGEQFF. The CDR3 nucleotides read TGTGCCACCAGCAGAGCTCTAGCGGGGGCGGGAGAGCAGTTCTTC. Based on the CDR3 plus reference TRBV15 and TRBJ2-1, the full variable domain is DAMVIQNPRYQVTQFGKPVTLSCSQTLNHNVMYWYQQKSSQAPKLLFHYYDKDFNNEADTPDNFQSRRPNTSFCFLDIRSPGLGDTAMYLCATSRALAGAGEQFFGPGTRLTVL.

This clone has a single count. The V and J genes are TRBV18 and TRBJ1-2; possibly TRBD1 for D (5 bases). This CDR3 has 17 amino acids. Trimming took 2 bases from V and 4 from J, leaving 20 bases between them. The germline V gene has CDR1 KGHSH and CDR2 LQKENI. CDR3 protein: CASSPVDSGLPSYGYTF. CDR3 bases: TGTGCCAGCTCACCAGTCGACAGCGGACTCCCCAGCTATGGCTACACCTTC.

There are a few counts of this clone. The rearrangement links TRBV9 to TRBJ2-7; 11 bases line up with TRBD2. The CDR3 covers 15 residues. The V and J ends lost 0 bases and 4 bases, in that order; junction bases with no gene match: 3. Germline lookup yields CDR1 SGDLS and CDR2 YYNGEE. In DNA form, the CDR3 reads TGTGCCAGCAGCGTAGATCCTAGCGGGAGGTACGAGCAGTACTTC. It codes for CASSVDPSGRYEQYF.

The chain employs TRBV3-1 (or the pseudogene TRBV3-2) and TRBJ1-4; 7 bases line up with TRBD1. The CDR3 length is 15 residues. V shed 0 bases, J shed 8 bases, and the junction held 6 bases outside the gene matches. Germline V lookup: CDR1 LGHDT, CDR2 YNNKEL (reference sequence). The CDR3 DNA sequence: TGTGCCAGCAGCCAAGATCGAGGGGGCAGGGAAAAACTGTTTTTT. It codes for CASSQDRGGREKLFF.

The CDR3 spells CASSWADNTGELFF. The CDR3 DNA is TGTGCCAGCAGCTGGGCAGACAACACCGGGGAGCTGTTTTTT. This rearrangement joins TRBV7-6 to TRBJ2-2; unclear D gene. From germline, CDR1 is SGHVS and CDR2 FNYEAQ. The CDR3 runs to 14 residues. Between the trimmed V and J ends, which lost 4 bases and 2 bases, there was a span of 8 bases.

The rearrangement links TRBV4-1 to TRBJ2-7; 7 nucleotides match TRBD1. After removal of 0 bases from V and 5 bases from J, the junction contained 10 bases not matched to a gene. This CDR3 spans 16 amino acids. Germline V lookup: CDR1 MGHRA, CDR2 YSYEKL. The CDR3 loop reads CASSQDSPYRGHEQYF. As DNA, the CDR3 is TGCGCCAGCAGCCAAGATAGTCCGTACAGGGGTCACGAGCAGTACTTC.

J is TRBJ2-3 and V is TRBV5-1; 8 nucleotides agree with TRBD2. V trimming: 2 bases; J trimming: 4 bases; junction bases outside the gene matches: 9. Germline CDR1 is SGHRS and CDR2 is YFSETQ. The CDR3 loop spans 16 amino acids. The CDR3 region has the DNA TGCGCCAGCAGCTTCGGTGAGCGGGGGATCGCAGATACGCAGTATTTT. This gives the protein CASSFGERGIADTQYF.

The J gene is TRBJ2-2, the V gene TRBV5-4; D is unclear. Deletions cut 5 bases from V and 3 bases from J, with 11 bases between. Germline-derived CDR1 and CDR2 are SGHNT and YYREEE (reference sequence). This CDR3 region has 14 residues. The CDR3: CASRQFIDTGELFF. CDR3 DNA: TGTGCCAGCAGGCAGTTTATAGACACCGGGGAGCTGTTTTTT.

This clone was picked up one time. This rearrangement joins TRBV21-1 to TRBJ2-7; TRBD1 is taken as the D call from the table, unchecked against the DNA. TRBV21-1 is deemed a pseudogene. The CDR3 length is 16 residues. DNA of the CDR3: TGTGCCAGCAGCGCGACCTGGACAGGTCCCGCCTACGAGCAGTACTTC. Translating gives CASSATWTGPAYEQYF.

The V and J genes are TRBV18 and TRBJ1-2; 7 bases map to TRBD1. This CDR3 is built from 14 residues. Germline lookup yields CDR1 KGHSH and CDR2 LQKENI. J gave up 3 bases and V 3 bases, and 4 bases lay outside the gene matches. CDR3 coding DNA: TGTGCCAGCTCACCGACAGGGCGGGACTATGGCTACACCTTC. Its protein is CASSPTGRDYGYTF.

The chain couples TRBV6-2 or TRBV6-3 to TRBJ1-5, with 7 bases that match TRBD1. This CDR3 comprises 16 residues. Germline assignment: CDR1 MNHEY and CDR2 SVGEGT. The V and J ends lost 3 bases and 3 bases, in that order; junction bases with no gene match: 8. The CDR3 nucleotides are TGTGCCAGCAGTTATCCGACAGGGCCCCTCAATCAGCCCCAGCATTTT. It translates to CASSYPTGPLNQPQHF.

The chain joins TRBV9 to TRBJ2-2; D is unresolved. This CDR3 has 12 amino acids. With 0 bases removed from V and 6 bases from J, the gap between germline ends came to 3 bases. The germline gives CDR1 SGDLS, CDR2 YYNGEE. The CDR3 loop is CASSVEAGELFF. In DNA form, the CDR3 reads TGTGCCAGCAGCGTAGAGGCCGGGGAGCTGTTTTTT. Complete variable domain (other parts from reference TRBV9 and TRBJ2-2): DSGVTQTPKHLITATGQRVTLRCSPRSGDLSVYWYQQSLDQGLQFLIQYYNGEERAKGNILERFSAQQFPDLHSELNLSSLELGDSALYFCASSVEAGELFFGEGSRLTVL.

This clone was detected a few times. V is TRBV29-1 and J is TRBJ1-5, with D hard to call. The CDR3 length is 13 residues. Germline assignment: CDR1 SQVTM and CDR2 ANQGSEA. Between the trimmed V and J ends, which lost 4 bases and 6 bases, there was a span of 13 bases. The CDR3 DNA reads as TGCAGCGTTGCTTCTGGGAGCGGTCAGCCCCAGCATTTT. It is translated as CSVASGSGQPQHF.

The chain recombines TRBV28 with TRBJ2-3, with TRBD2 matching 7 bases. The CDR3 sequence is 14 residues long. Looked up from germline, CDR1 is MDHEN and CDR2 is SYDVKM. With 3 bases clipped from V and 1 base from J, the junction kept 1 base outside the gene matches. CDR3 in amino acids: CASSLAGGTDTQYF. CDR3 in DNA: TGTGCCAGCAGTTTGGCGGGGGGCACAGATACGCAGTATTTT.

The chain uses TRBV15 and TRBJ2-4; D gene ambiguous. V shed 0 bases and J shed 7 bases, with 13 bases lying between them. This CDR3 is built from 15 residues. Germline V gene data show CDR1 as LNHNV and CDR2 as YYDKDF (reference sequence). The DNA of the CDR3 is TGTGCCACCAGCAGAGATGGGCTAATTACTAACATTCAGTACTTC. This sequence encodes CATSRDGLITNIQYF.

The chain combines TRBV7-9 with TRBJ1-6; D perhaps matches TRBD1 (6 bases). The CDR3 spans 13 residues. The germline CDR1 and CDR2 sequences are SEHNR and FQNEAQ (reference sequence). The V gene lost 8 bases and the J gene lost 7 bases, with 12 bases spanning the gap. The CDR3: CASGGELNSPLHF. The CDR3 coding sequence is TGTGCCAGCGGGGGCGAGTTAAATTCACCCCTCCACTTT.

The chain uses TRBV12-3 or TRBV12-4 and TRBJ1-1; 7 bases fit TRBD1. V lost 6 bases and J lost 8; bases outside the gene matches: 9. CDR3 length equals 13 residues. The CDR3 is CASSPDRDLEAFF. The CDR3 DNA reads TGTGCCAGCAGCCCCGACAGGGACTTAGAAGCTTTCTTT.

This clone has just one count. CDR3 amino acids: CASSPTGGSYNSPLHF. The CDR3 nucleotides are TGTGCCAGCAGCCCGACAGGGGGCTCCTATAATTCACCCCTCCACTTT. The chain is built from TRBV3-1 (or the pseudogene TRBV3-2) and TRBJ1-6, with 9 bases matching TRBD1. The CDR3 runs 16 residues. CDR1 is LGHDT, CDR2 YNNKEL, per germline (reference sequence). V lost 4 bases to trimming and J lost 0 bases; unmatched junction nucleotides: 1.

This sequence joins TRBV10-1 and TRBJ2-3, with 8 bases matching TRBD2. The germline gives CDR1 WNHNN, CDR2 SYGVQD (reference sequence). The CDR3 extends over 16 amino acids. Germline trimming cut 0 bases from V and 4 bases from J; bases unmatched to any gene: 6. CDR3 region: CASSESGRGVADTQYF. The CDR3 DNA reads TGCGCCAGCAGTGAGTCGGGGCGGGGGGTCGCAGATACGCAGTATTTT.

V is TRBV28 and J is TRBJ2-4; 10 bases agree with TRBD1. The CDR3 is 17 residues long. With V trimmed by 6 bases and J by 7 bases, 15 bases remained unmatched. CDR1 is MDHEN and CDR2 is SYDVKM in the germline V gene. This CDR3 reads CASRSAGTGAPWNIQYF. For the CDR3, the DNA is TGTGCCAGCAGGTCGGCCGGGACAGGGGCCCCCTGGAACATTCAGTACTTC.

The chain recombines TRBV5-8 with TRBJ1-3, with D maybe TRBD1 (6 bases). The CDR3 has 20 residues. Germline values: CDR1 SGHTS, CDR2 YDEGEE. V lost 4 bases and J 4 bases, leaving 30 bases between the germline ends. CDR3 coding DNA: TGTGCCAGCAGCCACGTTACTGATACATGGGACACCTCTGCAGGAAACACCATATATTTT. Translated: CASSHVTDTWDTSAGNTIYF.

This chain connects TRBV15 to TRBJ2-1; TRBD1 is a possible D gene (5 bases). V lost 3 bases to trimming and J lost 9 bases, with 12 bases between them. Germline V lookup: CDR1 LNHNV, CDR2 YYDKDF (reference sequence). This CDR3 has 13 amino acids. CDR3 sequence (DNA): TGTGCCACCAGCAGGGACAACGGAATTGAGCAGTTCTTC. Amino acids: CATSRDNGIEQFF. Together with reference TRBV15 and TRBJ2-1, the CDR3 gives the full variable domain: DAMVIQNPRYQVTQFGKPVTLSCSQTLNHNVMYWYQQKSSQAPKLLFHYYDKDFNNEADTPDNFQSRRPNTSFCFLDIRSPGLGDTAMYLCATSRDNGIEQFFGPGTRLTVL.

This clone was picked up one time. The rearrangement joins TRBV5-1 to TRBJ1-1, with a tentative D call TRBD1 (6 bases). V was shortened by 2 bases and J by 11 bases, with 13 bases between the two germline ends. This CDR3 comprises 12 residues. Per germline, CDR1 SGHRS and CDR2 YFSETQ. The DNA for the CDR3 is TGCGCCAGCAGCTTTACAGGGAAGGTGGCTTTCTTT. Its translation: CASSFTGKVAFF.

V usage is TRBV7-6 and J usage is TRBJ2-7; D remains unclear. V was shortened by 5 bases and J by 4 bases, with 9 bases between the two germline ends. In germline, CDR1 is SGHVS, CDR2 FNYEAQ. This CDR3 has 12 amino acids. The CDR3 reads CASSDDIYEQYF. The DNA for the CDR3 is TGTGCCAGCAGCGATGACATATACGAGCAGTACTTC.